Here is one T cell receptor beta chain with its context. The specificity of this receptor is unknown. The sample holds no much larger clone one base away, and base qualities are not on file. The sample comes from a study of blood T cell repertoires in COVID-19 (dated by TCRdb to 2020 to 2021). About the investigation overall: Samples covering the acute and convalescent phases of COVID-19 were provided by collaborators in the United States, Italy and Spain. The repertoires were released in a freely available public database meant as a resource for research on the immune response to SARS-CoV-2. The dataset comprised deeply sampled blood TCRbeta repertoires from subjects exposed to, actively infected with, or recovered from COVID-19. The sample metadata nearly always contained a de-identified subject ID, COVID-19 status, age in years and sex. Where HLA class I and class II types were available, the types were taken from metadata supplied by the sample provider, not from assay-based typing. The material from the prospective study consisted of cDNA or gDNA derived from T cells, B-cell-depleted T cells, or PBMCs. Samples came from the ongoing ImmuneRACE study (first 160 participants) plus 1,254 subjects from 6 global collaborators. Overall study results and their limits: The amount of clinical and demographic metadata varied by source and participant and was provided uncurated.

TCRbeta CDR3 regions were amplified from genomic DNA using the immunoSEQ Assay, a bias-controlled multiplex PCR. The paper's processing steps were these. The number of nucleated cells in each sample was estimated from the amplification of reference gene primers within the assay. Sequence reads were collapsed and filtered to measure the absolute abundance of every unique TCRbeta CDR3 rearrangement. For each sample, productive Simpson clonality was calculated as the square root of Simpson's diversity index over productive rearrangements. TCRdb's version of the immuneACCESS table is confined to in-frame rearrangements and falls short of the full clone set. An unresolved V gene accounts for under half of the shortfall where checked; the remainder is of unknown origin. Clonal size and the V and J genes are those of that table, whereas D and trimming came from the DNA. The sample contains approximately 300,000 clones, more than 85% of them found a single time. Approximately 4.3% of the sample is taken by the ten largest.

CDR1 and CDR2 (MNHNY, SVGAGI) derive from the germline V gene (reference sequence). V trim: 5 bases; J trim: 5 bases; unmatched bases: 13. The CDR3, cysteine through phenylalanine, is 16 amino acids long. The sequence is cut down to CDR3 DNA, 48 bases in frame from base 1. The collaborating institutions used their own protocols to collect whole blood in K2EDTA tubes. Collaborator samples were shipped for TCRbeta analysis as frozen whole blood, isolated PBMCs, or DNA extracted from either sample type. The clonotype comes from a man between 40 and 49 years old with acute or convalescent COVID-19. The material sequenced was peripheral blood. This chain is built from TRBV6-6 and TRBJ1-2; TRBD1 agrees with 8 junctional bases. The CDR3 corresponds to CASSLTIYTGGYGYTF. The base sequence is TGTGCCAGCAGTCTCACTATCTACACAGGGGGTTATGGCTACACCTTC.